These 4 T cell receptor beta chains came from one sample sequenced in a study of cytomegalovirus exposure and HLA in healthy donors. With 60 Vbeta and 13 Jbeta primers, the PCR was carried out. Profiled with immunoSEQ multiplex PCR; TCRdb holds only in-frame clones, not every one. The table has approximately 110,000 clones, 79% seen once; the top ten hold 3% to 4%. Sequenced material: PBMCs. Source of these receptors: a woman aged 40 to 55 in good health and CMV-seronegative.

CDR3 nucleotide sequence: TGTGCCAGTAGCAGGGCGGCTAATGAAAAACTGTTTTTT. It is translated as CASSRAANEKLFF. The chain combines TRBV19 with TRBJ1-4; a weak D match, TRBD1 (5 bases). Germline CDR1 and CDR2: LNHDA and SQIVND (reference sequence). V gave up 6 bases and J gave up 3 bases, with 8 bases separating them. This CDR3 has 13 amino acids.

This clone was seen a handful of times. The CDR3 DNA is TGTGCCAGCAGGACGGACAGCACCTACGAGCAGTACTTC. It specifies CASRTDSTYEQYF. The chain uses TRBV28 and TRBJ2-7; possibly TRBD1 for D (6 bases). This CDR3 is built from 13 residues. The germline gives CDR1 MDHEN, CDR2 SYDVKM. V dropped 6 bases and J dropped 2 bases, with 11 bases sitting between them. Combining the CDR3 with reference TRBV28 and TRBJ2-7 gives the whole variable domain DVKVTQSSRYLVKRTGEKVFLECVQDMDHENMFWYRQDPGLGLRLIYFSYDVKMKEKGDIPEGYSVSREKKERFSLILESASTNQTSMYLCASRTDSTYEQYFGPGTRLTVT.

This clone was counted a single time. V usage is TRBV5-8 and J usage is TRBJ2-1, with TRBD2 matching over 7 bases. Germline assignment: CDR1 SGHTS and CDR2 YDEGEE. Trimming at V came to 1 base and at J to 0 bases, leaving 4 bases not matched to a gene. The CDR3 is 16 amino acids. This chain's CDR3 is CASSLTRGSSYNEQFF. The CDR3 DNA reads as TGTGCCAGCAGCTTGACCCGCGGGAGCTCCTACAATGAGCAGTTCTTC.

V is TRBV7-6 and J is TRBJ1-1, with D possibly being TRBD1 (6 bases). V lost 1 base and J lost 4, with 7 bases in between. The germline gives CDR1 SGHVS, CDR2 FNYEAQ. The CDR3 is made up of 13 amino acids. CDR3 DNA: TGTGCCAGCAGCTTAGGGACAGCCACTGAAGCTTTCTTT. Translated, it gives CASSLGTATEAFF.